These T cell receptor beta chains were read from a single sample in a study of CD8+ T cells in alopecia areata. Some clones are missing from TCRdb's copy, which holds only in-frame ones; the method was immunoSEQ multiplex PCR. The sample shows some 150,000 clones, just over 65% of them seen only once. Sequencing was performed on CD8+ T cells sorted from blood, taken at week 0. The receptors stem from a human donor with alopecia areata. CDR3s include the opening cysteine and the closing phenylalanine or tryptophan. The D gene is left open where the match is weak. Only some rows state a clone size, as once, few, many or a class for expanded clones.

NA	TRBV4-1	TRBJ1-5	NA	CASAQGAAGGSNQPQHF	TGCGCCAGCGCCCAAGGGGCGGCAGGCGGTAGCAATCAGCCCCAGCATTTT
NA	TRBV15	TRBJ2-7	NA	CATSTGTFFPPSYEQYF	TGTGCCACCAGCACCGGGACTTTTTTTCCCCCCTCCTACGAGCAGTACTTC
NA	TRBV27	TRBJ2-3	NA	CASSSYRVRQGTDTQYF	TGTGCCAGCAGTTCATACAGGGTTCGACAGGGCACAGATACGCAGTATTTT
NA	TRBV6-1	TRBJ1-5	once	CASSARNQPQHF	TGTGCCAGCAGTGCCCGCAATCAGCCCCAGCATTTT
NA	TRBV7-9	TRBJ1-5	NA	CASSLGSWQPQHF	TGTGCCAGCAGCTTAGGATCGTGGCAGCCCCAGCATTTT
NA	TRBV9	TRBJ2-5	NA	CASSWGETQYF	TGTGCCAGCAGCTGGGGGGAGACCCAGTACTTC
NA	TRBV20-1	TRBJ1-2	once	CSASGYTF	TGCAGTGCTTCGGGCTACACCTTC
TRBD2	TRBV5-1	TRBJ2-3	NA	CASSSQGLAGDPRADTQYF	TGCGCCAGCAGCTCCCAGGGACTAGCGGGGGACCCGCGGGCGGATACGCAGTATTTT
TRBD2	TRBV2	TRBJ2-2	NA	CASSEWLAGGDTGELFF	TGTGCCAGCAGTGAATGGCTAGCGGGGGGCGACACCGGGGAGCTGTTTTTT
NA	TRBV9	TRBJ1-5	NA	CASSVGQHQPQHF	TGTGCCAGCAGCGTAGGACAGCATCAGCCCCAGCATTTT
NA	TRBV29-1	TRBJ2-2	NA	CSVEDLAGHTGELFF	TGCAGCGTTGAAGATCTGGCGGGGCATACCGGGGAGCTGTTTTTT
TRBD1	TRBV30	TRBJ2-2	once	CAWTGTGLAGELFF	TGTGCCTGGACCGGGACAGGGTTAGCCGGGGAGCTGTTTTTT
NA	TRBV7-9	TRBJ1-6	NA	CASGLGNSYNSPLHF	TGTGCCAGTGGTTTGGGGAACTCCTATAATTCACCCCTCCACTTT
NA	TRBV9	TRBJ2-3	once	CASSVHLPQEGDTQYF	TGTGCCAGCAGCGTACACTTACCTCAAGAGGGTGATACGCAGTATTTT
TRBD1	TRBV7-9	TRBJ2-2	medium-sized	CASSFRMGQTTGELFF	TGTGCCAGCAGCTTTCGAATGGGACAGACCACCGGGGAGCTGTTTTTT